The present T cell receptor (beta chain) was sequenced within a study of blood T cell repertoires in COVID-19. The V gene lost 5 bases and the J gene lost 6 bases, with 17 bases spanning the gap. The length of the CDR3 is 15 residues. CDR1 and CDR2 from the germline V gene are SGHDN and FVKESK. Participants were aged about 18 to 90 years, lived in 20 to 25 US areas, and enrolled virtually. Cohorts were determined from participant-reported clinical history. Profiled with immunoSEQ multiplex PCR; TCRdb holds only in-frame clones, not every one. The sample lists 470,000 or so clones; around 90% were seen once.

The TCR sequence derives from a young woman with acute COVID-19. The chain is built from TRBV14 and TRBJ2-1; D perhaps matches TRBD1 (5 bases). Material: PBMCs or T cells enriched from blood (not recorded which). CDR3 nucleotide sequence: TGTGCCAGCAGCTTCTGGGGCGGCAGTCTCAATGAGCAGTTCTTC. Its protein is CASSFWGGSLNEQFF.